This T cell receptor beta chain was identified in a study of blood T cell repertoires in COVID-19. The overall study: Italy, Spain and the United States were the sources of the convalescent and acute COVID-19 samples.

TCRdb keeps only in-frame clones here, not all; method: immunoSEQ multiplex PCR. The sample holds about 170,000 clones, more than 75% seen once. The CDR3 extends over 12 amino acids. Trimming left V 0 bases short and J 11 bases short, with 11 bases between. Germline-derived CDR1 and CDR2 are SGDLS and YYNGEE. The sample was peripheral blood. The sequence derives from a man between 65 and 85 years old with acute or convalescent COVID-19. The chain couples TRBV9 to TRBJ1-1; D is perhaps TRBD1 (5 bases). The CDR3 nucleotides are TGTGCCAGCAGCGTAGTGGGGGGGATGGCTTTCTTT. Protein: CASSVVGGMAFF.